Shown below are 23 T cell receptor beta chains from a single sample sequenced in a study of early T cells in non-severe SARS-CoV-2 infection. Using its own MiXCR run on the 5' RACE reads, TCRdb lists one record per CDR3 protein. The sample has 100,000 to 120,000 distinct CDR3 sequences, roughly an eighth seen once. The sample in question was whole blood, obtained at baseline. Receptors were obtained from an adult who was a healthcare worker with PCR-confirmed SARS-CoV-2 infection or an uninfected control (not recorded which).

The rearrangement uses TRBV12-3 or TRBV12-4 and TRBJ2-7, with D possibly being TRBD1 (5 bases). V was trimmed by 4 bases and J by 4 bases, leaving 8 bases between them. The CDR3 consists of 12 residues. CDR3 residues: CASSWGRYEQYF. CDR3 DNA sequence: TGTGCCAGCAGTTGGGGCAGGTACGAGCAGTACTTC.

The chain recombines TRBV7-8 with TRBJ1-5, with 7 bases matching TRBD1. After removal of 1 base from V and 2 bases from J, the junction contained 11 bases not matched to a gene. Germline V gene lookup returns CDR1 SGHVS and CDR2 FQNEAQ. This CDR3 is 18 amino acids long. CDR3 bases: TGTGCCAGCAGCTTAGACCTCACCCCCGGGACAGGCAATCAGCCCCAGCATTTT. This gives the protein CASSLDLTPGTGNQPQHF.

This clonotype was seen more than once but under ten times. J is TRBJ1-2 and V is TRBV29-1, with TRBD1 as a possible D gene (5 bases). V was pared by 6 bases and J by 6 bases, with 17 bases between. Germline V gives CDR1 SQVTM, CDR2 ANQGSEA. The CDR3 has 13 residues. CDR3 sequence (DNA): TGCAGCGTCCCGCTCCAGGGTACCCATGGCTACACCTTC. It specifies CSVPLQGTHGYTF.

V gene TRBV7-2 combines with J gene TRBJ2-7, with 7 bases that match TRBD1. The CDR3 spans 16 residues. V was pared by 5 bases and J by 0 bases, with 10 bases of the junction left unmatched. Germline CDR1 reads SGHTA; CDR2 reads FQGNSA. CDR3 loop: CASSPAGTEPSYEQYF. CDR3 sequence (DNA): TGTGCCAGCAGCCCCGCCGGGACAGAACCCTCCTACGAGCAGTACTTC.

The rearrangement uses TRBV28 and TRBJ2-5; D ambiguous. Germline V CDR1 and CDR2: MDHEN, SYDVKM. The V gene lost 5 bases and the J gene lost 4 bases, with 14 bases spanning the gap. The CDR3 length is 14 residues. The CDR3 reads CASSPGGMSETQYF. The CDR3 DNA follows: TGTGCCAGCAGTCCGGGTGGGATGTCAGAGACCCAGTACTTC.

The chain uses TRBV7-3 and TRBJ1-1; tentatively, D is TRBD1 (5 bases). Trimming took 5 bases from V and 6 from J, leaving 22 bases between them. The CDR3 consists of 16 residues. Germline V CDR1 and CDR2: SGHTA, FQGTGA. Here the CDR3 reads CASSPSPPGIGAEAFF. The CDR3, as DNA: TGTGCCAGCAGCCCCTCCCCCCCAGGGATTGGAGCTGAAGCTTTCTTT.

This clonotype was counted a few times. The CDR3 DNA reads as TGCGCCAGCAGCCAAGCAATCTTGGGGACGAACACCGGGGAGCTGTTTTTT. Residues: CASSQAILGTNTGELFF. This chain connects TRBV4-1 to TRBJ2-2; D ambiguous. Trimming left V 1 base short and J 0 bases short, with 12 bases between. Germline-derived CDR1 and CDR2 are MGHRA and YSYEKL. The CDR3 length is 17 residues.

This sequence joins TRBV6-1 and TRBJ1-5, with unresolved D. The germline V gene encodes CDR1 MNHNS and CDR2 SASEGT. Trimming took 3 bases from V and 5 from J, leaving 20 bases between them. The CDR3 runs 17 residues. The CDR3 DNA follows: TGTGCCAGCAGTGAGCGTCTGGGCTGGGAAGGAGATCAGCCCCAGCATTTT. Translated: CASSERLGWEGDQPQHF.

The rearrangement joins TRBV12-3 or TRBV12-4 to TRBJ1-4; no clear D. This CDR3 contains 12 residues. V was pared by 5 bases and J by 5 bases, with 6 bases between. Written as DNA, the CDR3 is TGTGCCAGCAGTCCCACGAATGAAAAACTGTTTTTT. Protein sequence: CASSPTNEKLFF.

About this clonotype: Because the CDR3 is missing its conserved closing phenylalanine or tryptophan, this is likely a read error. V gene TRBV18 combines with J gene TRBJ2-1, with 9 bases that match TRBD1. CDR1 and CDR2 from the germline V gene are KGHSH and LQKENI. The CDR3 runs to 16 residues. Unmatched junction bases numbered 13, after V lost 6 bases and J lost 7 bases. The CDR3 loop reads CASSPLSGQGRNEQFY. CDR3 nucleotide sequence: TGTGCCAGCTCCCCTTTGTCCGGACAGGGGAGGAATGAGCAGTTCTAC.

The chain couples TRBV12-3 or TRBV12-4 to TRBJ1-4, with unresolved D. CDR3 length: 13 amino acids. Trimming stripped 3 bases from V and 4 bases from J, with 6 bases between. The chain's CDR3 is CASSFSSNEKLFF. The CDR3, as DNA: TGTGCCAGCAGTTTCTCCAGTAATGAAAAACTGTTTTTT.

This clonotype was counted only a few times. The chain has TRBV7-9 and TRBJ1-1; 7 positions agree with TRBD1. Germline values: CDR1 SEHNR, CDR2 FQNEAQ (reference sequence). The CDR3 has 13 amino acids. Trimming removed 5 bases from V and 5 bases from J; junction bases left unmatched: 5. The CDR3 bases are TGTGCCAGCAGCAGGGACAGCCGTACTGAAGCTTTCTTT. Amino acids: CASSRDSRTEAFF.

J is TRBJ2-3 and V is TRBV2, with 7 bases identical to TRBD2. The CDR3 consists of 14 residues. The trim removed 4 bases at V and 6 bases at J, leaving 7 bases unmatched. From germline, CDR1 is SNHLY and CDR2 FYNNEI. CDR3 sequence reads: CASSVGLDTDTQYF. In DNA, the CDR3 is TGTGCCAGCAGTGTAGGACTAGATACGGATACGCAGTATTTT.

V gene TRBV19 combines with J gene TRBJ1-5; D unclear. V gave up 1 base and J gave up 0 bases, with 7 bases separating them. This CDR3 is built from 15 residues. Looked up from germline, CDR1 is LNHDA and CDR2 is SQIVND (reference sequence). The CDR3 loop is CASSIGRDSNQPQHF. The CDR3 nucleotides are TGTGCCAGTAGTATAGGAAGGGATAGCAATCAGCCCCAGCATTTT.

As concerns this clonotype: As the CDR3 is not closed by the conserved phenylalanine or tryptophan, this likely results from a read error. The chain carries TRBV6-4 and TRBJ2-2; 8 bases are a match to TRBD1. The V and J ends lost 5 bases and 6 bases, in that order; junction bases with no gene match: 5. This CDR3 has 14 amino acids. Germline assignment: CDR1 MRHNA and CDR2 SNTAGT. The CDR3 region has the DNA TGTGCCAGCAGTTCTGACAGGGGATCCGGGGAGCTGTTTTCT. Protein: CASSSDRGSGELFS.

This CDR3 reads CAWNPEEKNIQYF. The CDR3 coding sequence is TGTGCCTGGAATCCGGAGGAGAAAAACATTCAGTACTTC. This chain links TRBV30 with TRBJ2-4; tentative D call: TRBD2 (5 bases). Germline loops: CDR1 GTSNPN, CDR2 SVGIG (reference sequence). The CDR3 is 13 amino acids. V lost 4 bases to trimming and J lost 4 bases, with 11 bases between them.

The rearrangement joins TRBV6-5 to TRBJ1-1; 10 positions match TRBD1. This CDR3 comprises 14 residues. Trimming at V came to 2 bases and at J to 4 bases, leaving 1 base not matched to a gene. From germline, CDR1 is MNHEY and CDR2 SVGAGI. The DNA of the CDR3 is TGTGCCAGCAGTTACGGACAGGGGGGCACTGAAGCTTTCTTT. Its translation: CASSYGQGGTEAFF.

The genes are TRBV24-1 and TRBJ2-1; 7 bases fit TRBD1. CDR1 is KGHDR, CDR2 SFDVKD, per germline. The CDR3 is 13 residues long. The V segment lost 1 base and the J segment 10 bases; nucleotides outside the gene matches: 3. CDR3: CATSDFRQGEQFF. The CDR3 nucleotides read TGTGCCACCAGTGATTTTCGACAGGGCGAGCAGTTCTTC.

This clonotype was detected ten times or more. The chain carries TRBV5-1 and TRBJ2-7; 10 nucleotides line up with TRBD1. The V and J ends lost 4 bases and 4 bases, in that order; junction bases with no gene match: 14. The CDR3 is 17 amino acids. The germline gives CDR1 SGHRS, CDR2 YFSETQ. The CDR3 nucleotides are TGCGCCAGCAGCCTTCTGGGGACAGGGGAAAGATCGTACGAGCAGTACTTC. It codes for CASSLLGTGERSYEQYF.

This clonotype was found a few times. The rearrangement uses TRBV28 and TRBJ2-1; weak D call: TRBD2 (5 bases). CDR3 length: 15 amino acids. Trimming removed 5 bases from V and 7 bases from J, with 18 bases in between. The V gene's germline CDR1 is MDHEN and CDR2 SYDVKM. The CDR3 DNA sequence: TGTGCCAGCAGTCTTCTAGCTCTCGAGGAGAATGAGCAGTTCTTC. Translation: CASSLLALEENEQFF. The whole variable domain, filled in from reference TRBV28 and TRBJ2-1, reads DVKVTQSSRYLVKRTGEKVFLECVQDMDHENMFWYRQDPGLGLRLIYFSYDVKMKEKGDIPEGYSVSREKKERFSLILESASTNQTSMYLCASSLLALEENEQFFGPGTRLTVL.

This clonotype has only a few counts. V is TRBV29-1 and J is TRBJ2-5; TRBD2 matches 10 bases. J lost 4 bases, V lost 8 bases, and 10 bases had no gene match. Germline V lookup: CDR1 SQVTM, CDR2 ANQGSEA. CDR3 size: 14 residues. DNA of the CDR3: TGCAGCTCTCAGGGACTAGCGTTCGGAGAGACCCAGTACTTC. Protein sequence: CSSQGLAFGETQYF.

This clonotype occurred many times. The chain uses TRBV27 and TRBJ2-1, with D possibly being TRBD1 or TRBD2 (5 bases each). V dropped 6 bases and J dropped 0 bases, with 6 bases sitting between them. The CDR3 loop spans 13 amino acids. Germline V gene data show CDR1 as MNHEY and CDR2 as SMNVEV (reference sequence). In DNA form, the CDR3 reads TGTGCCAGCAGGGGGGTCTCCTACAATGAGCAGTTCTTC. Its translation: CASRGVSYNEQFF.

This clonotype was seen many times. CDR3 bases: TGTGCCAGCACCGGGCTAGGGCCCGGGAGCACAGATACGCAGTATTTT. Translation gives CASTGLGPGSTDTQYF. V and J are TRBV6-1 and TRBJ2-3; D is unresolved. Germline V gene data show CDR1 as MNHNS and CDR2 as SASEGT. The V gene lost 7 bases and the J gene lost 0 bases, with 17 bases spanning the gap. The CDR3 has 16 residues.